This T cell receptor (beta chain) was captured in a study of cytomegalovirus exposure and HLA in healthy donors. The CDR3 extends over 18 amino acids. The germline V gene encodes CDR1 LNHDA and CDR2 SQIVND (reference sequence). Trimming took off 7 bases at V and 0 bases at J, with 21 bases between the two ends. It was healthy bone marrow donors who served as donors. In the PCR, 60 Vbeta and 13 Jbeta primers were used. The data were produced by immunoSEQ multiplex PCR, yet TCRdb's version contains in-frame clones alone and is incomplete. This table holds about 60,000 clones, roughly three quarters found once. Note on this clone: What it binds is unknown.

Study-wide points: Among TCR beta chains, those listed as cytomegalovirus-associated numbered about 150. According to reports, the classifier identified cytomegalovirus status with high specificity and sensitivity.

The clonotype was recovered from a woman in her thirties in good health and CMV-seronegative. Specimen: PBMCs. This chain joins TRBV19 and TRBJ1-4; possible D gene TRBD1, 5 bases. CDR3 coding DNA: TGTGCCAGTACCCCCGGGCAGGGATGGCCAGCAACTAATGAAAAACTGTTTTTT. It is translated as CASTPGQGWPATNEKLFF. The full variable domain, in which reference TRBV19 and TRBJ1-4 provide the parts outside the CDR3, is DGGITQSPKYLFRKEGQNVTLSCEQNLNHDAMYWYRQDPGQGLRLIYYSQIVNDFQKGDIAEGYSVSREKKESFPLTVTSAQKNPTAFYLCASTPGQGWPATNEKLFFGSGTQLSVL.